This record covers a single T cell receptor (beta chain). These data originate in a study of T cell changes during pregnancy in multiple sclerosis. Looked up from germline, CDR1 is MNHEY and CDR2 is SMNVEV (reference sequence). The CDR3 length is 12 residues. Trimming cost V 0 bases and J 9 bases, with 9 bases left between them. Repertoires were generated with immunoSEQ multiplex PCR, while TCRdb's copy carries only in-frame clones and drops some. The sample yields tens of thousands of clones, roughly 92% seen once. The sequenced sample was peripheral blood, obtained after pregnancy. The receptor was derived from a female donor with multiple sclerosis, enrolled in a pregnancy study. J is TRBJ2-7 and V is TRBV27; possible D gene TRBD2, 5 bases. CDR3 loop: CASSLSRGVQYF. The CDR3 region has the DNA TGTGCCAGCAGTTTATCACGGGGAGTGCAGTACTTC.